This entry is about one T cell receptor (beta chain). PCR primers comprised 60 Vbeta and 13 Jbeta primers. Some clones are missing from TCRdb's copy, which holds only in-frame ones; the method was immunoSEQ multiplex PCR. This table has 150,000 to 200,000 clones, nearly 80% appearing once. The sample is drawn from a study of cytomegalovirus exposure and HLA in healthy donors. The V and J ends lost 0 bases and 7 bases, in that order; junction bases with no gene match: 13. The CDR3 spans 17 residues. Germline-derived CDR1 and CDR2 are SGHNT and YYREEE (reference sequence). What was sequenced was PBMCs. The chain carries TRBV5-4 and TRBJ2-1; 7 bases align to TRBD2. This receptor was obtained from a woman aged 25 to 39 in good health and CMV-seropositive. CDR3 region: CASSLAREVTRRNEQFF. The DNA of the CDR3 is TGTGCCAGCAGCTTGGCTCGGGAGGTCACTAGGCGGAATGAGCAGTTCTTC.